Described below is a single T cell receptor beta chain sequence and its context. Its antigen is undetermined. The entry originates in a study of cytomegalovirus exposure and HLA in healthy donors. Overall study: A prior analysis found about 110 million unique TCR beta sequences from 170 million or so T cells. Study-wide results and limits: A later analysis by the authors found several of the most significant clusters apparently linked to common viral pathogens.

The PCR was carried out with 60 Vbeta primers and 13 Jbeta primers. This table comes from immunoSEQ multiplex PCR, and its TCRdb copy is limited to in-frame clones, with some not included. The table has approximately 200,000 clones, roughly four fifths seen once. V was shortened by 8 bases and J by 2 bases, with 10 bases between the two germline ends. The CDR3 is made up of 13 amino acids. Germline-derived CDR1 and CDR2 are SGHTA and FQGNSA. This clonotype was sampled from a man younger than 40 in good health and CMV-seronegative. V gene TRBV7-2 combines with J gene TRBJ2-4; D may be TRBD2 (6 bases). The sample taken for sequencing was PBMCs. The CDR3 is CASSRETKNIQYF. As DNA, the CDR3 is TGTGCCAGCTCCCGGGAGACCAAAAACATTCAGTACTTC. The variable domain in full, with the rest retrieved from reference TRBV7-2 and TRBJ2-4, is GAGVSQSPSNKVTEKGKDVELRCDPISGHTALYWYRQSLGQGLEFLIYFQGNSAPDKSGLPSDRFSAERTGGSVSTLTIQRTQQEDSAVYLCASSRETKNIQYFGAGTRLSVL.